The 5 T cell receptor beta chains below were found in one sample sequenced in a study of CD8+ T cells in alopecia areata. Sample treatment: oral pan-JAK inhibitor, 5-10 mg twice daily. Investigators isolated RNA and reverse transcribed it into cDNA to act as the sequencing template. The table came from immunoSEQ multiplex PCR; TCRdb's copy has only in-frame clones and leaves some out. The data contain around 140,000 clones, more than 85% of them singletons. The material was CD8+ T cells sorted from blood, obtained at week 4, from a patient treated with tofacitinib. These receptors all come from a human donor with alopecia areata.

V usage is TRBV4-2 and J usage is TRBJ2-5; TRBD2 agrees at 7 bases. The CDR3 has 16 amino acids. The germline V gene has CDR1 LGHNA and CDR2 YNFKEQ. V shed 0 bases and J 0 bases; nucleotides not matched to a gene: 4. DNA of the CDR3: TGTGCCAGCAGCCAAGAACTAGCGCAGTACCAAGAGACCCAGTACTTC. It yields the protein CASSQELAQYQETQYF.

The CDR3 sequence: CASSSGQSNEQFF. CDR3 in DNA: TGTGCCAGCAGCTCAGGACAGAGCAATGAGCAGTTCTTC. The chain is built from TRBV7-7 and TRBJ2-1, with D possibly TRBD1 on 6 matching bases. The CDR3 is 13 amino acids. Trimming took off 4 bases at V and 6 bases at J, with 10 bases between the two ends. Germline V CDR1 and CDR2: SSHAT, FNYEAQ (reference sequence).

This clone has more than one count but fewer than ten. The chain couples TRBV5-6 to TRBJ2-1; 9 bases agree with TRBD1. The CDR3 has 13 amino acids. V was clipped by 9 bases and J by 2 bases; unmatched bases: 3. Germline lookup yields CDR1 SGHDT and CDR2 YYEEEE. CDR3 sequence: CATTGGAYNEQFF. CDR3 DNA sequence: TGTGCCACCACAGGGGGCGCCTACAATGAGCAGTTCTTC. The variable domain in full, completed from reference TRBV5-6 and TRBJ2-1, reads DAGVTQSPTHLIKTRGQQVTLRCSPKSGHDTVSWYQQALGQGPQFIFQYYEEEERQRGNFPDRFSGHQFPNYSSELNVNALLLGDSALYLCATTGGAYNEQFFGPGTRLTVL.

V is TRBV2 and J is TRBJ1-2; D might be TRBD1 (5 bases). The V end was cut by 2 bases, the J end by 6 bases, with 16 bases between. Germline-derived CDR1 and CDR2 are SNHLY and FYNNEI. This CDR3 region has 15 residues. The CDR3 coding sequence is TGTGCCAGCAGTGAAATGTCGGGACTGATGAATGGCTACACCTTC. Protein sequence: CASSEMSGLMNGYTF.

With regard to this clone: Different DNA sequences within this sample yield the same CDR3. V and J are TRBV4-1 and TRBJ2-7; D is ambiguous. CDR1 MGHRA and CDR2 YSYEKL come from the germline V gene. The CDR3 is 13 amino acids. Trimming stripped 1 base from V and 4 bases from J, with 8 bases between. The CDR3 reads CASSQGVSYEQYF. The CDR3 nucleotides read TGCGCCAGCAGCCAAGGGGTTTCGTACGAGCAGTACTTC.